One and the same sample provided the 13 T cell receptor beta chains below, sequenced in a study of blood T cell repertoires in COVID-19. Data came from immunoSEQ multiplex PCR; TCRdb stores just in-frame clones and leaves some out. The sample has about 320,000 clones; roughly 90% are singletons. The sequenced sample was peripheral blood. These receptors were collected from a man aged 18 to 29 who had recovered from COVID-19.

V usage is TRBV6-5 and J usage is TRBJ2-7; 7 bases are shared with TRBD2. The germline gives CDR1 MNHEY, CDR2 SVGAGI. This CDR3 spans 14 amino acids. J lost 1 base, V lost 3 bases, and 3 bases had no gene match. In DNA form, the CDR3 reads TGTGCCAGCAGTTATGGGACTACTTCCTACGAGCAGTACTTC. It yields the protein CASSYGTTSYEQYF.

The chain carries TRBV6-5 and TRBJ1-1; 8 nucleotides match TRBD1. Germline assignment: CDR1 MNHEY and CDR2 SVGAGI. Trimming removed 6 bases from V and 5 bases from J; junction bases left unmatched: 8. The CDR3 covers 14 residues. CDR3 bases: TGTGCCAGCAGGGGTGGACAGGGCTGGACTGAAGCTTTCTTT. The encoded protein is CASRGGQGWTEAFF.

The chain combines TRBV4-1 with TRBJ1-6; the D gene is possibly TRBD1 (5 bases). Trimming removed 3 bases from V and 7 bases from J, with 22 bases in between. This CDR3 contains 18 residues. Germline lookup yields CDR1 MGHRA and CDR2 YSYEKL. The CDR3 sequence is CASSHPGRGEFRNSPLHF. In DNA, the CDR3 is TGCGCCAGCAGCCACCCCGGGCGGGGGGAGTTCAGAAATTCACCCCTCCACTTT.

This sequence joins TRBV5-1 and TRBJ1-1; 7 nucleotides agree with TRBD1. Germline CDR1 reads SGHRS; CDR2 reads YFSETQ. The junction had 3 bases not matched to a gene; V was cut back by 0 bases and J by 1 base. The CDR3 is made up of 15 amino acids. CDR3 coding DNA: TGCGCCAGCAGCTTGGTGCGACAGGGGAACACTGAAGCTTTCTTT. Translating gives CASSLVRQGNTEAFF.

The V call is TRBV7-9, the J call TRBJ2-5; D perhaps matches TRBD2 (5 bases). V was trimmed by 2 bases and J by 0 bases, leaving 10 bases between them. CDR1 is SEHNR, CDR2 FQNEAQ, per germline (reference sequence). The CDR3 is made up of 15 amino acids. DNA for the CDR3: TGTGCCAGCAGCTTATGGACTTCGTACCAAGAGACCCAGTACTTC. This translates into CASSLWTSYQETQYF.

This clone was counted a few times. The chain employs TRBV7-2 and TRBJ1-5; no firm D call. V shed 5 bases and J shed 2 bases, with 16 bases lying between them. The germline V gene has CDR1 SGHTA and CDR2 FQGNSA. This CDR3 has 16 residues. The DNA for the CDR3 is TGTGCCAGCAGCCCCTTCCTGGGGAGAGGCAATCAGCCCCAGCATTTT. It is translated as CASSPFLGRGNQPQHF.

The V call is TRBV5-1, the J call TRBJ2-1, with 8 bases identical to TRBD1. This CDR3 has 14 residues. Germline V gene data show CDR1 as SGHRS and CDR2 as YFSETQ. V shed 3 bases and J 9 bases; nucleotides not matched to a gene: 8. The CDR3 spells CASSSTTGVSEQFF. CDR3 in DNA: TGCGCCAGCAGCTCCACGACAGGGGTGAGTGAGCAGTTCTTC.

The chain recombines TRBV19 with TRBJ1-5; D is perhaps TRBD1 (6 bases). Germline V lookup: CDR1 LNHDA, CDR2 SQIVND (reference sequence). Trimming shortened V by 1 base and J by 5 bases, and 18 bases separated the two germline ends. The CDR3 covers 17 residues. The chain's CDR3 is CASSIAGRGNRDQPQHF. DNA for the CDR3: TGTGCCAGTAGTATAGCGGGCAGGGGTAATCGAGATCAGCCCCAGCATTTT.

The CDR3 sequence is CASSYDRGRNTEAFF. The CDR3 DNA reads as TGTGCCAGCAGTTACGACAGGGGGAGGAACACTGAAGCTTTCTTT. This rearrangement joins TRBV6-6 to TRBJ1-1, with 9 bases aligning to TRBD1. Trimming removed 2 bases from V and 1 base from J; junction bases left unmatched: 2. Germline-derived CDR1 and CDR2 are MNHNY and SVGAGI (reference sequence). This CDR3 spans 15 amino acids.

The chain combines TRBV4-3 with TRBJ1-3; the D is unclear. Deletions cut 0 bases from V and 0 bases from J, with 12 bases between. The germline CDR1 and CDR2 sequences are LGHNA and YSLEER. The CDR3 sequence is 17 residues long. Here the CDR3 reads CASSQDARPLSGNTIYF. DNA of the CDR3: TGCGCCAGCAGCCAAGACGCCAGGCCCCTCTCTGGAAACACCATATATTTT.

In this sample, this clone turned up once. The J gene is TRBJ2-2, the V gene TRBV12-5; D may be TRBD2 (5 bases). CDR3 size: 13 residues. V was trimmed by 7 bases and J by 4 bases, leaving 10 bases between them. Germline-derived CDR1 and CDR2 are LGHNT and FRNRAP. CDR3 in amino acids: CASAPRGTGELFF. The CDR3 DNA reads as TGTGCTAGTGCTCCTCGGGGCACCGGGGAGCTGTTTTTT.

J is TRBJ1-4 and V is TRBV29-1, with D possibly TRBD1 on 5 matching bases. The CDR3 covers 13 residues. The germline V and J ends were trimmed by 7 bases and 6 bases, with 15 bases remaining between them. Germline V lookup: CDR1 SQVTM, CDR2 ANQGSEA. CDR3 residues: CSALDSKDEKLFF. The CDR3, as DNA: TGCAGCGCCCTCGACAGTAAGGATGAAAAACTGTTTTTT.

This chain links TRBV19 with TRBJ2-7; the match to TRBD1 covers 7 bases. Germline V gene lookup returns CDR1 LNHDA and CDR2 SQIVND (reference sequence). CDR3 length: 13 residues. V shed 5 bases, J shed 1 base, and the junction held 2 bases outside the gene matches. CDR3 nucleotides: TGTGCCAGTAGTCAGACAGGGTCCTACGAGCAGTACTTC. Its translation is CASSQTGSYEQYF.